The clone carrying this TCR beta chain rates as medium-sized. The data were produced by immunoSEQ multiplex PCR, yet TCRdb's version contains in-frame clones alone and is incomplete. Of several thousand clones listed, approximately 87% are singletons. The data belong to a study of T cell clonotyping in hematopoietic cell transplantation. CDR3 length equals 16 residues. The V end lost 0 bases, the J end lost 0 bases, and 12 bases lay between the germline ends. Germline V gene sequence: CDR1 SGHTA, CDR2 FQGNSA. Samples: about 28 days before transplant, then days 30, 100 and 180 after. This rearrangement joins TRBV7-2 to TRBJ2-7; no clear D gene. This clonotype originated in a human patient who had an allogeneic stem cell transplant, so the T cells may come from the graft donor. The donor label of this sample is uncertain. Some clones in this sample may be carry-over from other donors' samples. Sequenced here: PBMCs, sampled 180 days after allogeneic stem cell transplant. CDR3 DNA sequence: TGTGCCAGCAGCTTAGCCCCCGCGGTGGCCTCCTACGAGCAGTACTTC. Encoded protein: CASSLAPAVASYEQYF.